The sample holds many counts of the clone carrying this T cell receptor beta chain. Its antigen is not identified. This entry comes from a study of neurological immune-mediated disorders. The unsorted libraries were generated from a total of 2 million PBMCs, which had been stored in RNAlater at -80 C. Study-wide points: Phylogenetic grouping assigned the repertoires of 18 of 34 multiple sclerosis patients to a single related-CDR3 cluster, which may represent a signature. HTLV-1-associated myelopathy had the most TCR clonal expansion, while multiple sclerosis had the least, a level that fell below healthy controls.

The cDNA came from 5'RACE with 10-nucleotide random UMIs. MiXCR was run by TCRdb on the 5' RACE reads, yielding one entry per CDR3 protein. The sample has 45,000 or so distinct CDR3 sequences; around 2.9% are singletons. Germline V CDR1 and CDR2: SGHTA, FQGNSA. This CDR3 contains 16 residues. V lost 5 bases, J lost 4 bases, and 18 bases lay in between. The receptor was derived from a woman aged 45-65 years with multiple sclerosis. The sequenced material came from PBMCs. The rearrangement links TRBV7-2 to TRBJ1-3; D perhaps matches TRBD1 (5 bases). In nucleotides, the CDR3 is TGTGCCAGCAGCGGGTTGATGGGCAGGGAGGGAAACACCATATATTTT. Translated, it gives CASSGLMGREGNTIYF.